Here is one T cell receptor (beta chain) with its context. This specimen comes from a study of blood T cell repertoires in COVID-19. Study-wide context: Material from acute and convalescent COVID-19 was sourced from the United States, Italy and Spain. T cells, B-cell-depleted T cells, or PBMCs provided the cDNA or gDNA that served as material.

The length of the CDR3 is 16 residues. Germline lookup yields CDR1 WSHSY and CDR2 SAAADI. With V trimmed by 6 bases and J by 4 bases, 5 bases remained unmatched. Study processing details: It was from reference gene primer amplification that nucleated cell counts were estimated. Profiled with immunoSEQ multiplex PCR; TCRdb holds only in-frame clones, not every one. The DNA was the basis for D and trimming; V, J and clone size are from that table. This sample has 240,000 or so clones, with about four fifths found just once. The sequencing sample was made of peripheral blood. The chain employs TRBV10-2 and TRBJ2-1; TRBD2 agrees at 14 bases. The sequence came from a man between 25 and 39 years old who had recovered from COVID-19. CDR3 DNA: TGCGCCAGCAGGGGCGGGACTAGCGGGGGATACAATGAGCAGTTCTTC. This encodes CASRGGTSGGYNEQFF.